This T cell receptor beta chain was recovered during a study of CD8 T cells in ankylosing spondylitis. The study's findings and limits: A number of the motif variants had already been described in reactive arthritis synovial fluid and blood. Apparently characteristic of ankylosing spondylitis blood was a TCR beta motif (eight highly homologous variants).

This clonotype was observed at least ten times. Its antigen is as yet unknown. TCRdb re-called the 5' RACE reads with MiXCR, one entry per CDR3 protein. The table shows 150,000 to 200,000 distinct CDR3 sequences, with around a sixth occurring only once. V was cut by 8 bases and J by 5 bases, with 18 bases left in between. The germline V gene has CDR1 MNHNY and CDR2 SVGAGI (reference sequence). This CDR3 is 14 amino acids long. Sequenced material: blood, either unsorted or a sorted T cell fraction (not recorded which). The TCR comes from a male donor between 5 and 35 years old with ankylosing spondylitis or in good health (not recorded which). The V gene is TRBV6-6, the J gene TRBJ2-5; D assignment may be TRBD1 or TRBD2 (5 bases each). The CDR3 region has the DNA TGTGCCAGCTCCCCCCGGGGCCCTTGGGAGACCCAGTACTTC. Its translation is CASSPRGPWETQYF.